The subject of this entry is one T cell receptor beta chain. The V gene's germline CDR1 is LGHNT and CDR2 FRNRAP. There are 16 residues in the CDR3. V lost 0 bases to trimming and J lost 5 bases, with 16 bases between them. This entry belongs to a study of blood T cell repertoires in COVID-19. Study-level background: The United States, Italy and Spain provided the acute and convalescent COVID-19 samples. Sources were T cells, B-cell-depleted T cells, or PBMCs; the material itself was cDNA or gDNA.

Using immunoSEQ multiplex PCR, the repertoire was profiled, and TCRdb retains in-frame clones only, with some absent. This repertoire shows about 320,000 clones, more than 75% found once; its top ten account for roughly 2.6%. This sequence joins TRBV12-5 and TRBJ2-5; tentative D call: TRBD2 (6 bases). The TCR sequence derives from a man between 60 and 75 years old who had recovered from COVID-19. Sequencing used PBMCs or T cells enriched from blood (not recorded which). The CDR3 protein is CASGLVQGGSGETQYF. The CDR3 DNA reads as TGTGCTAGTGGTTTGGTACAAGGAGGGAGCGGGGAGACCCAGTACTTC. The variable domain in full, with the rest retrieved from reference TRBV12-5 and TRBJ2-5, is DARVTQTPRHKVTEMGQEVTMRCQPILGHNTVFWYRQTMMQGLELLAYFRNRAPLDDSGMPKDRFSAEMPDATLATLKIQPSEPRDSAVYFCASGLVQGGSGETQYFGPGTRLLVL.